This T cell receptor (beta chain) was obtained from a study of blood T cell repertoires in COVID-19. Per the authors' pipeline: How many nucleated cells were present was estimated from reference gene primer amplification. This table comes from immunoSEQ multiplex PCR, and its TCRdb copy is limited to in-frame clones, with some not included. The V and J calls and clone size come from that table; D and trimming were worked out from the DNA. The sample yields 250,000 or so clones, 85% to 90% seen once. Germline V gene lookup returns CDR1 SGHVS and CDR2 FQNEAQ. Trimming took off 5 bases at V and 5 bases at J, with 15 bases between the two ends. The CDR3 runs 14 residues.

The chain has TRBV7-8 and TRBJ1-2, with D tentatively TRBD1 (6 bases). The origin of this receptor is a woman between 25 and 40 years old with acute COVID-19. Sequences were obtained from PBMCs or T cells enriched from blood (not recorded which). Written as DNA, the CDR3 is TGTGCCAGCAGCCTACTTCGGGGGGCATATGGCTACACCTTC. Encoded protein: CASSLLRGAYGYTF.